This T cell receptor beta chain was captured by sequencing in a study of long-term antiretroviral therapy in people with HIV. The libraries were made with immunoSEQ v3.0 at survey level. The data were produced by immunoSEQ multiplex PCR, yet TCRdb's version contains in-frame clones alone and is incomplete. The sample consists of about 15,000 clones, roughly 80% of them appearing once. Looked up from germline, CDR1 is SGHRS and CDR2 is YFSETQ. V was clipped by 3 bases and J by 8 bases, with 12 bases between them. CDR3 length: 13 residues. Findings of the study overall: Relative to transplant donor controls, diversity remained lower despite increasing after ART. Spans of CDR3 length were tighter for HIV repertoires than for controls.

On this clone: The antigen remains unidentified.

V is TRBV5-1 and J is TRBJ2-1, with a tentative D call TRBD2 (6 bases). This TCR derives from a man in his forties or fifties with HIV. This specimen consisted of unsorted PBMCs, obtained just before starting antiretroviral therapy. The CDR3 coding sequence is TGCGCCAGCAGCTGGAGACGGGGGTATGAGCAGTTCTTC. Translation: CASSWRRGYEQFF.